This TCR beta chain was found in a study of PD-1 blockade in classical Hodgkin lymphoma. Indicated time point: cycle 4 day 1 (C4D1), after 5 to 7 weeks of nivolumab. The patients all showed relapse after autologous stem cell transplantation, while their brentuximab vedotin exposure varied. This CDR3 has 15 amino acids. CDR1 and CDR2 (germline): SGHRS, YFSETQ. Trimming cost V 0 bases and J 3 bases; bases outside gene matches: 2. Method: immunoSEQ multiplex PCR; TCRdb's copy keeps in-frame clones and lacks some. Among more than 75,000 clones listed, about 92% were seen once. The genes are TRBV5-1 and TRBJ2-1; 8 nucleotides line up with TRBD2. The clonotype was recovered from a human donor with classical Hodgkin lymphoma. Sample: peripheral blood mononuclear cells (PBMCs), taken before the fourth cycle of nivolumab. CDR3 DNA: TGCGCCAGCAGCTTGGCTAGCGGGCTCTACAATGAGCAGTTCTTC. It translates to CASSLASGLYNEQFF.